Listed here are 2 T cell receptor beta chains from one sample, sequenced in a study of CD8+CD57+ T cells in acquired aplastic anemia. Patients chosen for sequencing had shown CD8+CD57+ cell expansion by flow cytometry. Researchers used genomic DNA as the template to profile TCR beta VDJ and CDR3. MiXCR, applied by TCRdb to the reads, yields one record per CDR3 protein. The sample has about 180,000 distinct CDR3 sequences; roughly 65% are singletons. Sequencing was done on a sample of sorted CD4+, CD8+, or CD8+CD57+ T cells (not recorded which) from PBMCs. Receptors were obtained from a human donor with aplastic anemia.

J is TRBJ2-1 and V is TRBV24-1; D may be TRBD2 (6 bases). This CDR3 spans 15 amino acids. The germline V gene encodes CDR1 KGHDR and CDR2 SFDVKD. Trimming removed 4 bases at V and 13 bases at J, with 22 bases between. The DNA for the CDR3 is TGTGCCACCAGTGAACCCTCAGGAGGGAACTCGGGACAGTTCTTC. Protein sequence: CATSEPSGGNSGQFF.

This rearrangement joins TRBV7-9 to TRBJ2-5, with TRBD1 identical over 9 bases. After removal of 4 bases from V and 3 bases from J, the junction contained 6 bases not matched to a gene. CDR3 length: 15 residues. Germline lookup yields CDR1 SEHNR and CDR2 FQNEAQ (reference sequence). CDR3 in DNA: TGTGCCAGCAGCTCTGGACAGGGGAGGAAAGAGACCCAGTACTTC. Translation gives CASSSGQGRKETQYF.